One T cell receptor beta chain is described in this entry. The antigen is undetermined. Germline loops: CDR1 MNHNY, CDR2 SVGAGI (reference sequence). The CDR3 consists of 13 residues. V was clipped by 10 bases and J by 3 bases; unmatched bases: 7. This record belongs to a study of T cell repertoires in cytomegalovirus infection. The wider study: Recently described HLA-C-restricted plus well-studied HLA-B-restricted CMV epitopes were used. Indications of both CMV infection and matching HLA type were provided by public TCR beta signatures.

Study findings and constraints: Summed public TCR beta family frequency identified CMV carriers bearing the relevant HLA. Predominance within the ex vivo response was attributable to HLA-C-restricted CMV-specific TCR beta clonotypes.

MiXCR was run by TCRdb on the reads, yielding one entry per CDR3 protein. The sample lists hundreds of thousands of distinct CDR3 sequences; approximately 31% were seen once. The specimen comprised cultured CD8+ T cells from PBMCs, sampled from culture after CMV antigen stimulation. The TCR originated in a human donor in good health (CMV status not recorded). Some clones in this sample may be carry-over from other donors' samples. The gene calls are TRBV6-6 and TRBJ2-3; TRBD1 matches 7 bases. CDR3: CATTDRRTDTQYF. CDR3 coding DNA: TGTGCCACCACGGACAGGAGAACAGATACGCAGTATTTT.